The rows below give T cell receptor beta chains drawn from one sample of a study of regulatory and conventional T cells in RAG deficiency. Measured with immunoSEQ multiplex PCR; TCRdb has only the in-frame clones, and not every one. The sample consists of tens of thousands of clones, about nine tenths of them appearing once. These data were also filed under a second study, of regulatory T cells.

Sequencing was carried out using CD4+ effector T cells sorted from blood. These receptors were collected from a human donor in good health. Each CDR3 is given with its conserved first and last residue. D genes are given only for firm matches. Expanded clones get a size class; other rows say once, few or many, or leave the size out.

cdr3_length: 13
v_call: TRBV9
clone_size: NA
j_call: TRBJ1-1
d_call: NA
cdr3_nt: TGTGCCAGCAGCGTAGAACCGAACACTGAAGCTTTCTTT
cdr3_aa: CASSVEPNTEAFF

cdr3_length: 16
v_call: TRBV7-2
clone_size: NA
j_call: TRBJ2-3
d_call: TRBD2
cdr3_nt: TGTGCCAGCAGCTCGCTAGCGGGAGGGCCTATAGATACGCAGTATTTT
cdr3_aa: CASSSLAGGPIDTQYF

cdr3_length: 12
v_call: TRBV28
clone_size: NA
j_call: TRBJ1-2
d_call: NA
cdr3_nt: TGTGCCAGCAGTTTGCCACCTGGTGGCTACACCTTC
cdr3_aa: CASSLPPGGYTF

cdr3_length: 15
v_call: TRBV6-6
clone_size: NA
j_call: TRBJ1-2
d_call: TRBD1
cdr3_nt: TGTGCCAGCAGTTTCCCGACAGGGGGCCACTATGGCTACACCTTC
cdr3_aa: CASSFPTGGHYGYTF

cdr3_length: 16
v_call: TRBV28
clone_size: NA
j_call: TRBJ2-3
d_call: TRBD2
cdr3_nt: TGTGCCAGCAGCGAGACTAGCGGGAGTATGTCAGATACGCAGTATTTT
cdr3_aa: CASSETSGSMSDTQYF

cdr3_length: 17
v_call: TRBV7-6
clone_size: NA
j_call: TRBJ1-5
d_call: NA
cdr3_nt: TGTGCCAGCAGCTTACCCTACACCGGGGTGGGGGTTGAGCCCCAGCATTTT
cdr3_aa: CASSLPYTGVGVEPQHF

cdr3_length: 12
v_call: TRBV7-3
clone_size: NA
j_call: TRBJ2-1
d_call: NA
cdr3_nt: TGTGCCAGCAGCTTAGCGGACAATGAGCAGTTCTTC
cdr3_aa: CASSLADNEQFF

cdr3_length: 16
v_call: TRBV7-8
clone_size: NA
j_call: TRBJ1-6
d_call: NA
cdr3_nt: TGTGCCAGCAGCTTAACCAGGGACACCTATAATTCACCCCTCCACTTT
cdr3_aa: CASSLTRDTYNSPLHF

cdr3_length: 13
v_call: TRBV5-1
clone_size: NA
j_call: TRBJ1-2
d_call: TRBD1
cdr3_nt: TGCGCCAGCGCAACAGGGACAGGCTATGGCTACACCTTC
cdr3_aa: CASATGTGYGYTF

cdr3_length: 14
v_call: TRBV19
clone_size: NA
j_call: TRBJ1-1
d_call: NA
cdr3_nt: TGTGCCAGTAGTATAGGTAACTTAAACACTGAAGCTTTCTTT
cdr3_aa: CASSIGNLNTEAFF

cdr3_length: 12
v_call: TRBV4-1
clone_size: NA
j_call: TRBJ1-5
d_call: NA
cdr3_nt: TGCGCCAGCAGCCAAGGGGGTCAGCCCCAGCATTTT
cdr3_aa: CASSQGGQPQHF

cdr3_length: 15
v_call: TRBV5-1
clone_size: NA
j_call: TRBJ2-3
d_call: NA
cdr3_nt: TGCGCCAGCAGCTTAGGGACTTGGAGCACAGATACGCAGTATTTT
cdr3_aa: CASSLGTWSTDTQYF

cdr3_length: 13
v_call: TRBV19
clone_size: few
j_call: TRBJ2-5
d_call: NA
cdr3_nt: TGTGCCAGTAGTCCAGGACGAGATGAGACCCAGTACTTC
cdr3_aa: CASSPGRDETQYF

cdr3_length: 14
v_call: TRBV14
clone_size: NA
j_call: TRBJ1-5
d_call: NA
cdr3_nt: TGTGCCAGCAGCCTCCAGTCCGTTGTTCAGCCCCAGCATTTT
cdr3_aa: CASSLQSVVQPQHF

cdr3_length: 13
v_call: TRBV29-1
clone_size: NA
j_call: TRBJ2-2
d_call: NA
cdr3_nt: TGCAGCGTTGAAGATCGGAGCACCGGGGAGCTGTTTTTT
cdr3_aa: CSVEDRSTGELFF

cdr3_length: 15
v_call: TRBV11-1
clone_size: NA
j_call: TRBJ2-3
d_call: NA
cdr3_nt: TGTGCCAGCAGCTCACGAGGGACTAGCACAGATACGCAGTATTTT
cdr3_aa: CASSSRGTSTDTQYF

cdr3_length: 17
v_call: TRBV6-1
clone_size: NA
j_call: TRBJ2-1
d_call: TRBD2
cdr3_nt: TGTGCCAGCAGTGAGAAGGCGGGAGGGCCCCGGGGCAATGAGCAGTTCTTC
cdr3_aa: CASSEKAGGPRGNEQFF

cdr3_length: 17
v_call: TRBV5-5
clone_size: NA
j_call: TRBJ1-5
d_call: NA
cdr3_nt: TGTGCCAGCAGCTTTAAAACAGATGCTTATAGCTATCAGCCCCAGCATTTT
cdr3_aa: CASSFKTDAYSYQPQHF

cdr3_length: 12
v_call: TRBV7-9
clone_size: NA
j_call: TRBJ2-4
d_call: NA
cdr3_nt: TGTGCCAGCAGCTGGGGGGTGAACATTCAGTACTTC
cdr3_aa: CASSWGVNIQYF

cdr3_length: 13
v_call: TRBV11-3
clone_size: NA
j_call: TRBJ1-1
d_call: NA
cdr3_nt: TGTGCCAGCAGCCCGCTAGAGAACACTGAAGCTTTCTTT
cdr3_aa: CASSPLENTEAFF

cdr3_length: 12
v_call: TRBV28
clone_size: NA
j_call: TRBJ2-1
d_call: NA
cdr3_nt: TGTGCCAGCAGTTCTACCGGTACCCAGTATTTCTTC
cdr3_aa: CASSSTGTQYFF

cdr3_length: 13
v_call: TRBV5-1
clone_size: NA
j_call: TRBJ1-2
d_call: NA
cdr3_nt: TGCGCCAGCAGCTTGGTGGTTCAGGGTGGCTACACCTTC
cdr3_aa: CASSLVVQGGYTF

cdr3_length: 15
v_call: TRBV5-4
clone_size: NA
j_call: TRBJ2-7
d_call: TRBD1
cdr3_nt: TGTGCCAGCAGCCTAGGACAGGGGATAAACTACGAGCAGTACTTC
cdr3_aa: CASSLGQGINYEQYF

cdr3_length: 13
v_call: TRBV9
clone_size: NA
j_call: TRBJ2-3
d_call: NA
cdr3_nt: TGTGCCAGCAGCGTGCCCCCCTCCGATACGCAGTATTTT
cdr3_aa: CASSVPPSDTQYF

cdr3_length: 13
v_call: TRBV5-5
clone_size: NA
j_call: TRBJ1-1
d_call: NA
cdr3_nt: TGTGCCAGCAGCTTAGGGGAGGGCACTGAAGCTTTCTTT
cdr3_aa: CASSLGEGTEAFF

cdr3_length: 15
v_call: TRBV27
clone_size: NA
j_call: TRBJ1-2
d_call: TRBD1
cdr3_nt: TGTGCCAGCAGTTTATTTGGGACAGGGGTCCGGGGCTACACCTTC
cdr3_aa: CASSLFGTGVRGYTF

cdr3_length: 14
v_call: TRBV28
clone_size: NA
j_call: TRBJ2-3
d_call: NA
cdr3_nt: TGTGCCAGCAGTTTTGGGGCTAGCATAGATACGCAGTATTTT
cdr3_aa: CASSFGASIDTQYF

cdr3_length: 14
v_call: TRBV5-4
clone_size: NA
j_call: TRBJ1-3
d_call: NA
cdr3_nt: TGTGCCAGCAGCTTTCAGAACTCTGGAAACACCATATATTTT
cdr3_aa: CASSFQNSGNTIYF

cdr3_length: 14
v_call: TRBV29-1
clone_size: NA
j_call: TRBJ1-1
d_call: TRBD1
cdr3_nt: TGCAGCGTTCGACAGGGATTTGGGAACACTGAAGCTTTCTTT
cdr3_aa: CSVRQGFGNTEAFF

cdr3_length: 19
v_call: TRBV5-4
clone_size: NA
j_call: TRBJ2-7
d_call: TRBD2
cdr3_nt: TGTGCCAGCAGCCAAGAGCTCCATATCGGGACGGGGGGGACCTACGAGCAGTACTTC
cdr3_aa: CASSQELHIGTGGTYEQYF

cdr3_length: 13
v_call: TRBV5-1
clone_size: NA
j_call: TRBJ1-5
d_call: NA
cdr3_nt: TGCGCCAGCAGCTACGGAGACAATCAGCCCCAGCATTTT
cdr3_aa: CASSYGDNQPQHF

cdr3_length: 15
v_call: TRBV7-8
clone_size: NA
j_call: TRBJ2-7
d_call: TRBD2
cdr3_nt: TGTGCCAGCAGCTTAGGACATGGGGGGGTTCTGGAGCAGTACTTC
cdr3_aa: CASSLGHGGVLEQYF

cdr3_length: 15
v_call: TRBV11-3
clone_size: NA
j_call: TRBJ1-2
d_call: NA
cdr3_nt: TGTGCCAGCAGCTTAGAGGCCGGGGCGGGCTATGGCTACACCTTC
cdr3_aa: CASSLEAGAGYGYTF

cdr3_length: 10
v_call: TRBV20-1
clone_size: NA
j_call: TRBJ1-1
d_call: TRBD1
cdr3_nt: TGCAGCACAGGGGACACTGAAGCTTTCTTT
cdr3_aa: CSTGDTEAFF

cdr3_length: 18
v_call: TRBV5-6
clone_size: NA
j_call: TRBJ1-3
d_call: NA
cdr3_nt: TGTGCCAGCAGCTTGGCCTTGGGGGGCCTAGGTGATGGAAACACCATATATTTT
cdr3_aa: CASSLALGGLGDGNTIYF

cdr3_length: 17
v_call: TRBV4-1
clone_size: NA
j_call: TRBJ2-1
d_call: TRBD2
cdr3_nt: TGCGCCAGCAGCCGCGGACTAGCGGGGGCCAGAGACAATGAGCAGTTCTTC
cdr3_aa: CASSRGLAGARDNEQFF

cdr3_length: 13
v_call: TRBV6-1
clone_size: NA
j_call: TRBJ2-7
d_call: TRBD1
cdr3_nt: TGTGCCAGCGAGGGGGCAAAAACCTACGAGCAGTACTTC
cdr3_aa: CASEGAKTYEQYF

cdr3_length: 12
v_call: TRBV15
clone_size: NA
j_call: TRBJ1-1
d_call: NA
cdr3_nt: TGTGCCACCAGTCTCCCGCTGGGTGAAGCTTTCTTT
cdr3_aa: CATSLPLGEAFF

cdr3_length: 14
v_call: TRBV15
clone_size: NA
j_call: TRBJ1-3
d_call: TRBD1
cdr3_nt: TGTGCCACCAGCGGTGACAGGGGTGGAAACACCATATATTTT
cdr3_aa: CATSGDRGGNTIYF

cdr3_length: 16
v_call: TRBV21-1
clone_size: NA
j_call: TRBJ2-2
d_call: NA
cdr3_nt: TGTGCCAGCAGCAAACGGACAGGGGAAGGTTCCGGGGAGCTGTTTTTT
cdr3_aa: CASSKRTGEGSGELFF

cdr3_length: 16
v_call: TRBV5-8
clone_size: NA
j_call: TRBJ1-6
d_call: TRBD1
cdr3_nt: TGTGCCAGCAGCTTGGGGACAGGGTGGCCCGTCTCACCCCTCCACTTT
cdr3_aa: CASSLGTGWPVSPLHF

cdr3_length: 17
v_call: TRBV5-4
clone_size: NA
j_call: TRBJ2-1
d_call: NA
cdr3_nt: TGTGCCAGCAGCTTGGGACGCGCCAGCGGAAGGTTTAGTGAGCAGTTCTTC
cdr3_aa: CASSLGRASGRFSEQFF

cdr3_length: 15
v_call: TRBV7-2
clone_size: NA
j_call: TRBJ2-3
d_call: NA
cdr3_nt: TGTGCCAGCAGCTTAGCGAGGCCCAGCACAGATACGCAGTATTTT
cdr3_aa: CASSLARPSTDTQYF

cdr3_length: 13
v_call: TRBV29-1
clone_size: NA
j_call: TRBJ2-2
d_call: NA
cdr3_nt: TGCAGCGTTCGGGGGCTGGGAACCGGGGAGCTGTTTTTT
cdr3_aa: CSVRGLGTGELFF

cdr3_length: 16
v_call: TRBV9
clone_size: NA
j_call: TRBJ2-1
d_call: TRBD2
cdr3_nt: TGTGCCAGCAGCGCGTGGAGCGGGAGGGCCCAAAATGAGCAGTTCTTC
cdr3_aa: CASSAWSGRAQNEQFF

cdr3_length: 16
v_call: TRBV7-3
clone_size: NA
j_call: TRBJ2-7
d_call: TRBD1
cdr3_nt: TGTGCCAGCAAGGGGCCGAGGGACAGTACCCCCTACGAGCAGTACTTC
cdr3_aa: CASKGPRDSTPYEQYF

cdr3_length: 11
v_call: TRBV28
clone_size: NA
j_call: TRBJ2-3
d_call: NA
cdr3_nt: TGTGCCAGCAGTTTTCTAGATACGCAGTATTTT
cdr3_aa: CASSFLDTQYF

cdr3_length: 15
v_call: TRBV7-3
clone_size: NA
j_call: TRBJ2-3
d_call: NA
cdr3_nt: TGTGCCAGCAGCTTCAACAACTTAGGGATAGATACGCAGTATTTT
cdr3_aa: CASSFNNLGIDTQYF

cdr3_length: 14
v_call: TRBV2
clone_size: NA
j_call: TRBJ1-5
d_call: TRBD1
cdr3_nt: TGTGCCAGCAGTGACAGGGGGCCCAATCAGCCCCAGCATTTT
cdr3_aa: CASSDRGPNQPQHF